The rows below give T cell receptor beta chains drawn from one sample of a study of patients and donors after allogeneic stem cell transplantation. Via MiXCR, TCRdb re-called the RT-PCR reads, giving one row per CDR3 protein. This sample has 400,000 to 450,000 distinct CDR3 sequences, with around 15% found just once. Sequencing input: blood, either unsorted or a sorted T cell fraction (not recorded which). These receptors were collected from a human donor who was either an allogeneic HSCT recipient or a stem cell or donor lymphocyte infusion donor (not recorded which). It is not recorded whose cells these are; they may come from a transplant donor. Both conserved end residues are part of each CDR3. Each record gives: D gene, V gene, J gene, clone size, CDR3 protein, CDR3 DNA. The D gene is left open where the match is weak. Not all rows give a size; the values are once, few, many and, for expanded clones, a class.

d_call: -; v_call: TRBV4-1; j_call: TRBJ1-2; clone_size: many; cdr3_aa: CASSQESAGAKGYTF; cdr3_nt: TGCGCCAGCAGCCAAGAATCAGCGGGGGCAAAGGGCTACACCTTC
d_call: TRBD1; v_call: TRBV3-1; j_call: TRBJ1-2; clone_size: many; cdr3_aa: CASSQEQGYYNYGYTF; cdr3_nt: TGTGCCAGCAGCCAAGAACAGGGGTACTATAACTATGGCTACACCTTC
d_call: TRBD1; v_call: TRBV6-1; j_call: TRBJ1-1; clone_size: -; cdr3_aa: CASTQGGQAEAFF; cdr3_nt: TGTGCCAGCACCCAGGGGGGACAGGCGGAAGCTTTCTTT
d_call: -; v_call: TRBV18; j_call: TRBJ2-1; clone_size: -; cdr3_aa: CASSPNDRLLFF; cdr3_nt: TGTGCCAGCTCACCAAACGACAGGTTGCTATTCTTC
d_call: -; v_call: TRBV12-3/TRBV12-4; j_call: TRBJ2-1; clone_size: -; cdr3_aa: CASSTTRGQFF; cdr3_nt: TGTGCCAGCAGTACGACACGGGGGCAGTTCTTC
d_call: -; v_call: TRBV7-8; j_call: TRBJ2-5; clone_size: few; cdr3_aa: CASQEKRYPLRETQYF; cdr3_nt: TGTGCCAGCCAGGAGAAGCGGTACCCCTTGAGAGAGACCCAGTACTTC
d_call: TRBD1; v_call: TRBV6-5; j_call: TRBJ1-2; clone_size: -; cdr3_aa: CASSYSGQGGGYTF; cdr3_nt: TGTGCCAGCAGTTACTCTGGGCAGGGGGGTGGCTACACCTTC
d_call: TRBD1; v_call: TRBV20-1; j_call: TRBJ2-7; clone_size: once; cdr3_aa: CSASSDRGHDYEQYF; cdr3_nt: TGCAGTGCTAGTTCAGACAGGGGGCATGACTACGAGCAGTACTTC
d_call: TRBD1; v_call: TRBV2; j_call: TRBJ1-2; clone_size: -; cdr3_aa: CASSPSDRVYGYTF; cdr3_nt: TGTGCCAGCAGTCCCTCGGACAGGGTATATGGCTACACCTTC
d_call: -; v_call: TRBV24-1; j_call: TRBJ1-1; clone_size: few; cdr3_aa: CATSDPGGPVNTEAFF; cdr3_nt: TGTGCCACCAGTGATCCCGGGGGGCCGGTGAACACTGAAGCTTTCTTT
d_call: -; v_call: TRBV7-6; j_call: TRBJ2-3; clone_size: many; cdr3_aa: CASSLGRDTDTQYF; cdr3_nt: TGTGCCAGCAGCTTAGGAAGGGACACAGATACGCAGTATTTT
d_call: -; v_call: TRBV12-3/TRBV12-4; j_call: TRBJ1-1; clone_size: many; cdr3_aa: CASSLVTGVGTEAFF; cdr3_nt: TGTGCCAGCAGTTTAGTTACGGGGGTGGGGACTGAAGCTTTCTTT
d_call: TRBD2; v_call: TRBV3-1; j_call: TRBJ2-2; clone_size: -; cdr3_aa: CASSHRLAGGVQAGELFF; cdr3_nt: TGTGCCAGCAGCCACAGGCTAGCGGGAGGAGTGCAGGCCGGGGAGCTGTTTTTT
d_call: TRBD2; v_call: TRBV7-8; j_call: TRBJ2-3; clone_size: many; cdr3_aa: CASSLATLAGGGDTQYF; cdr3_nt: TGTGCCAGCAGCTTAGCTACCCTAGCGGGAGGTGGAGATACGCAGTATTTT
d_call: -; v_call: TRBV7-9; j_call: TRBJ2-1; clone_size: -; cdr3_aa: CASSSESRDEQFF; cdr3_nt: TGTGCCAGCAGCTCGGAATCACGGGATGAGCAGTTCTTC
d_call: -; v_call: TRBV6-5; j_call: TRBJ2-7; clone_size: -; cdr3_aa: CASRIGGEQYF; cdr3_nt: TGTGCCAGCAGGATAGGGGGCGAGCAGTACTTC
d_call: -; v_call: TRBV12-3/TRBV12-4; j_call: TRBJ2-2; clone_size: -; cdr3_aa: CASSSAGTVGTGELFF; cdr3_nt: TGTGCCAGCAGTTCGGCCGGGACGGTGGGTACCGGGGAGCTGTTTTTT
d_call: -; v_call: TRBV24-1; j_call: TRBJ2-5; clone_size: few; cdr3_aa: CATEGGETQYF; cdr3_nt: TGTGCCACGGAAGGTGGAGAGACCCAGTACTTC
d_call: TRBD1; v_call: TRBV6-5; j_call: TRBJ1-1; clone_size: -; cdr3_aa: CASSTQDREAFF; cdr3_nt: TGTGCCAGCAGTACCCAGGACAGGGAAGCTTTCTTT
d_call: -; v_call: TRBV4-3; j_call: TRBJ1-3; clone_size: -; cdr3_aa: CASSQGPNSGNTIYF; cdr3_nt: TGCGCCAGCAGCCAAGGACCGAACTCTGGAAACACCATATATTTT
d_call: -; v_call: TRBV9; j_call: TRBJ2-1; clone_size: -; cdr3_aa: CASSVVLVGEQFF; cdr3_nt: TGTGCCAGCAGCGTGGTACTAGTTGGTGAGCAGTTCTTC
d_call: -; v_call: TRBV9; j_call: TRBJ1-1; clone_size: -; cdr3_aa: CASSVVSQGTEASF; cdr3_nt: TGTGCCAGCAGCGTAGTATCCCAGGGCACTGAAGCTTCCTTT
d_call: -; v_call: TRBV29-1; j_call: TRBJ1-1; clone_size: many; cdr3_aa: CSVARPYMNTEAFF; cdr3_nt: TGCAGCGTTGCTAGGCCCTATATGAACACTGAAGCTTTCTTT
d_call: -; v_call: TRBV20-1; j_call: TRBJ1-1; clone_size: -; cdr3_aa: CSARTEAFF; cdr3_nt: TGCAGTGCTCGCACTGAAGCTTTCTTT
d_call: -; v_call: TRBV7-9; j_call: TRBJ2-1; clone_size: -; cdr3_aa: CASGGKDGDVGNEQFF; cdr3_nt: TGTGCCAGCGGCGGAAAGGACGGGGATGTTGGCAATGAGCAGTTCTTC
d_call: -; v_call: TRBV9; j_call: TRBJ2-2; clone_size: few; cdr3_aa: CASTRDGKNTGELFF; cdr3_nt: TGTGCCAGCACCAGGGACGGAAAGAACACCGGGGAGCTGTTTTTT
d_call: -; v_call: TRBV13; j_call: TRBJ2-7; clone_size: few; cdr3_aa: CASSTLGRRQIEQYF; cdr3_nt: TGTGCCAGCAGCACCCTGGGGCGCCGTCAAATCGAGCAGTACTTC
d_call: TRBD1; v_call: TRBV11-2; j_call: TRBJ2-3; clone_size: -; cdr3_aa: CASSWAVGTGADTQYF; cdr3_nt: TGTGCCAGCAGCTGGGCGGTCGGGACAGGCGCAGATACGCAGTATTTT
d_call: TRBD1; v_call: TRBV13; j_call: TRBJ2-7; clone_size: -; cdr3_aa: CASSDGTVAYEQYF; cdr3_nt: TGTGCCAGCAGCGACGGGACAGTAGCCTACGAGCAGTACTTC
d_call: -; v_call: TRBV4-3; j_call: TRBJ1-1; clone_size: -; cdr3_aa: CASSQDGLLNTEAFF; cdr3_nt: TGCGCCAGCAGCCAAGATGGCCTGTTGAACACTGAAGCTTTCTTT
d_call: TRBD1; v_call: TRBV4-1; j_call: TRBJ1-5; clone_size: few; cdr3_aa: CASSQEFKGAGQPQHF; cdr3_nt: TGCGCCAGCAGCCAAGAGTTTAAGGGGGCCGGACAGCCCCAGCATTTT
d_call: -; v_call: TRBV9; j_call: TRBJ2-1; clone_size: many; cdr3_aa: CASSERGERVRYNEQFF; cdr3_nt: TGTGCCAGCAGCGAGAGGGGGGAGAGGGTACGCTACAATGAGCAGTTCTTC
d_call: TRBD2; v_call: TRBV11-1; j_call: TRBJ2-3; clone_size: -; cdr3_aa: CASRAPGLAGAQSTDTQYF; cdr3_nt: TGTGCCAGCAGGGCACCGGGACTAGCGGGGGCCCAAAGCACAGATACGCAGTATTTT
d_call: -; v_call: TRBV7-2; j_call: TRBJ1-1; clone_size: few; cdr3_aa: CASSVVRDTEAFF; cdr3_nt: TGTGCCAGCAGCGTGGTCCGGGACACTGAAGCTTTCTTT
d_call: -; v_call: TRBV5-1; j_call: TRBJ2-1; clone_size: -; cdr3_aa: CASSGRLVFDEQFF; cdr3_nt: TGCGCCAGCAGCGGCCGACTAGTATTCGATGAGCAGTTCTTC
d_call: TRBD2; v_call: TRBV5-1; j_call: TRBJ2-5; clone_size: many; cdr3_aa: CASSYRDYRPRPQYF; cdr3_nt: TGCGCCAGCAGCTACCGGGACTATCGCCCTAGGCCCCAGTACTTC
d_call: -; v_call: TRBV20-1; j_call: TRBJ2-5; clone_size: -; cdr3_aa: CSAGGRKQETQYF; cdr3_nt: TGCAGTGCTGGGGGACGGAAACAAGAGACCCAGTACTTC
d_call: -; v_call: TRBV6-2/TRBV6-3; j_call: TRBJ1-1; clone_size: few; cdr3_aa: CASSLQVGVTEAFF; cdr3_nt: TGTGCCAGCAGTTTACAGGTTGGGGTCACTGAAGCTTTCTTT
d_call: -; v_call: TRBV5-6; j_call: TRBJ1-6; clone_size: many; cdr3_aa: CASSLGGRRNSPLHF; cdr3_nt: TGTGCCAGCAGCTTAGGAGGGAGGCGTAATTCACCCCTCCACTTT
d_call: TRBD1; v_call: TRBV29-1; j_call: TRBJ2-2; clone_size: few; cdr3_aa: CSVRGQTTNTGELFF; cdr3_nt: TGCAGCGTCAGGGGACAGACGACGAACACCGGGGAGCTGTTTTTT
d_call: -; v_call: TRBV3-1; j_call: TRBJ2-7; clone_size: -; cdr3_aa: CASSQEDSRRYF; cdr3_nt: TGTGCCAGCAGCCAAGAGGACAGCAGGCGGTACTTC
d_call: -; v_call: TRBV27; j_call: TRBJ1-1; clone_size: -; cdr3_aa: CASSLSPRGTEAFF; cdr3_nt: TGTGCCAGCAGTTTATCCCCCAGGGGTACTGAAGCTTTCTTT